Below, 23 T cell receptor beta chains from the same sample are listed, as sequenced in a study of CD8 T cells in ankylosing spondylitis. Findings and limits, study-wide: Seemingly characteristic of ankylosing spondylitis blood was a TCR beta motif consisting of eight highly homologous variants.

No antigen is known for these receptors. A single record per CDR3 protein comes from TCRdb applying MiXCR to the 5' RACE reads. The sample lists about 460,000 distinct CDR3 sequences, about 5.2% occurring once. The sample consisted of blood, either unsorted or a sorted T cell fraction (not recorded which). The receptors here all came from a male donor with ankylosing spondylitis.

This chain joins TRBV12-3 or TRBV12-4 and TRBJ1-2; D possibly corresponds to TRBD1 (6 bases). V was clipped by 4 bases and J by 0 bases, with 21 bases between them. CDR3 length: 18 amino acids. DNA for the CDR3: TGTGCCAGCAGTTCGAGTAGTAACAGGGCTTTTCCTAACTATGGCTACACCTTC. As protein: CASSSSSNRAFPNYGYTF.

This clonotype was detected only a few times. The chain carries TRBV7-2 and TRBJ2-2; maybe TRBD2 (6 bases). CDR1 and CDR2 from the germline V gene are SGHTA and FQGNSA. Trimming shortened V by 2 bases and J by 4 bases, and 11 bases separated the two germline ends. The CDR3 totals 15 residues. CDR3 nucleotides: TGTGCCAGCAGCTTAATCGGGGGTAGCACCGGGGAGCTGTTTTTT. Protein product: CASSLIGGSTGELFF.

This clonotype occurred many times. CDR3 region: CASSYSRTGAVRDGYTF. DNA for the CDR3: TGTGCCAGCAGTTATTCGAGGACAGGCGCTGTCAGGGATGGCTACACCTTC. This rearrangement joins TRBV6-5 to TRBJ1-2, with TRBD1 matching over 7 bases. Trimming took 3 bases from V and 6 from J; bases not matched to a gene: 16. CDR3 length equals 17 residues. In germline, CDR1 is MNHEY, CDR2 SVGAGI.

This clonotype came up a few times. This chain uses TRBV5-1 with TRBJ2-6; no firm D call. Per germline, CDR1 SGHRS and CDR2 YFSETQ. Trimming cost V 0 bases and J 0 bases, with 13 bases left between them. This CDR3 contains 18 residues. The CDR3 spells CASSLESVAGSGANVLTF. The CDR3 DNA follows: TGCGCCAGCAGCTTGGAGTCAGTCGCAGGCTCTGGGGCCAACGTCCTGACTTTC.

Ten or more counts support this clonotype. The rearrangement links TRBV4-2 to TRBJ2-7; no firm D call. The germline V gene has CDR1 LGHNA and CDR2 YNFKEQ. V lost 1 base and J lost 0, with 10 bases in between. This CDR3 region has 15 residues. CDR3 protein: CASSQGMASSYEQYF. For the CDR3, the DNA is TGTGCCAGCAGCCAAGGAATGGCAAGCTCCTACGAGCAGTACTTC.

Only a few counts were recorded for this clonotype. The V call is TRBV12-5, the J call TRBJ2-5; 11 bases match TRBD2. Losses at the gene ends were 4 bases for V and 7 bases for J; bases not matched to a gene: 8. The length of the CDR3 is 15 residues. Germline V lookup: CDR1 LGHNT, CDR2 FRNRAP. The CDR3: CASGSQTSGGVTQYF. The CDR3 DNA sequence: TGTGCTAGTGGTTCCCAAACTAGCGGGGGCGTGACCCAGTACTTC. Together with reference TRBV12-5 and TRBJ2-5, the CDR3 gives the full variable domain: DARVTQTPRHKVTEMGQEVTMRCQPILGHNTVFWYRQTMMQGLELLAYFRNRAPLDDSGMPKDRFSAEMPDATLATLKIQPSEPRDSAVYFCASGSQTSGGVTQYFGPGTRLLVL.

There are many counts of this clonotype. V and J are TRBV10-3 and TRBJ2-3; 7 nucleotides match TRBD1. J was trimmed by 4 bases and V by 10 bases; bases with no gene match: 8. The CDR3 loop spans 13 amino acids. Germline assignment: CDR1 ENHRY and CDR2 SYGVKD. The CDR3 protein is CATQGVVADTQYF. As DNA, the CDR3 is TGTGCCACGCAGGGGGTAGTGGCAGATACGCAGTATTTT.

This clonotype appeared a few times. The V call is TRBV3-1, the J call TRBJ1-2; D is perhaps TRBD1 (6 bases). V lost 4 bases and J lost 8, with 14 bases in between. The CDR3 runs to 13 residues. Germline V gene data show CDR1 as LGHDT and CDR2 as YNNKEL (reference sequence). In DNA form, the CDR3 reads TGTGCCAGCAGCCCCCTTGCGGGGGGCGGCTACACCTTC. It specifies CASSPLAGGGYTF.

This clonotype has ten or more counts. The chain has TRBV6-5 and TRBJ1-6; possible D gene TRBD1, 6 bases. Germline CDR1 is MNHEY and CDR2 is SVGAGI. The CDR3 consists of 14 residues. Trimming left V 4 bases short and J 3 bases short, with 7 bases between. The CDR3 DNA reads as TGTGCCAGCAGTTCCAGGGGCTATAATTCACCCCTCCACTTT. It yields the protein CASSSRGYNSPLHF.

This clonotype was observed at least ten times. CDR3 DNA sequence: TGTGCCAGCAGCTTAGTTTCGGGACAGGAGCTCTACGAGCAGTACTTC. Protein: CASSLVSGQELYEQYF. V is TRBV7-8 and J is TRBJ2-7; TRBD1 agrees at 8 bases. The J segment lost 3 bases and the V segment lost 1 base, leaving 8 bases of the junction unmatched. The CDR3 has 16 amino acids. The V gene's germline CDR1 is SGHVS and CDR2 FQNEAQ.

This clonotype came up a few times. V is TRBV5-1 and J is TRBJ2-7; D not certain. The CDR3 is made up of 12 amino acids. CDR1 and CDR2 (germline): SGHRS, YFSETQ. Trimming removed 0 bases at V and 2 bases at J, with 3 bases between. CDR3 sequence reads: CASSLETYEQYF. The CDR3 nucleotides are TGCGCCAGCAGCTTGGAGACCTACGAGCAGTACTTC.

This clonotype was counted between two and nine times. V and J are TRBV20-1 and TRBJ2-3; a possible D gene is TRBD2 (5 bases). V gave up 1 base and J gave up 6 bases, with 14 bases separating them. Germline CDR1 reads DFQATT; CDR2 reads SNEGSKA (reference sequence). The length of the CDR3 is 14 residues. CDR3 DNA: TGCAGTGCTAGAGCGAGGGTGGATGAGGATACGCAGTATTTT. Amino acid sequence: CSARARVDEDTQYF.

This clonotype was observed many times. This chain connects TRBV7-2 to TRBJ1-4, with 7 positions matching TRBD1. Germline CDR1 and CDR2: SGHTA and FQGNSA. Trimming cost V 5 bases and J 3 bases; bases outside gene matches: 12. The CDR3 is 17 residues long. Written as DNA, the CDR3 is TGTGCCAGCAGCGTCGAAGCTTTACAGGGGCCTAATGAAAAACTGTTTTTT. Translated, it gives CASSVEALQGPNEKLFF.

This clonotype turned up a few times. This sequence joins TRBV6-6 and TRBJ1-1, with a tentative D call TRBD1 (6 bases). Germline CDR1 is MNHNY and CDR2 is SVGAGI (reference sequence). V shed 2 bases and J shed 6 bases, with 10 bases lying between them. The CDR3 sequence is 13 residues long. The CDR3 region has the DNA TGTGCCAGCAGTTACGGGGGACAAGCTGAAGCTTTCTTT. Translating gives CASSYGGQAEAFF.

This clonotype has a count of ten or more. The chain joins TRBV29-1 to TRBJ1-5; no clear D gene. V shed 0 bases and J shed 3 bases, with 18 bases lying between them. The CDR3 contains 17 residues. From germline, CDR1 is SQVTM and CDR2 ANQGSEA. CDR3 sequence (DNA): TGCAGCGTTGAAGATCCTTCAGACAAAATCCTCAATCAGCCCCAGCATTTT. Translated: CSVEDPSDKILNQPQHF.

The chain has TRBV6-6 and TRBJ2-1; D is unresolved. CDR3 length: 13 residues. Germline V gene lookup returns CDR1 MNHNY and CDR2 SVGAGI (reference sequence). Deletions cut 6 bases from V and 4 bases from J, with 10 bases between. Written as DNA, the CDR3 is TGTGCCAGCAGAACTATTAATTACAATGAGCAGTTCTTC. Its protein is CASRTINYNEQFF.

In its sample, this clonotype was seen many times. J is TRBJ2-3 and V is TRBV3-1; 8 bases align to TRBD2. The J segment lost 2 bases and the V segment lost 1 base, leaving 11 bases of the junction unmatched. CDR1 and CDR2 (germline): LGHDT, YNNKEL (reference sequence). The CDR3 runs 18 residues. This CDR3 is CASSQVTSGAGVTDTQYF. The CDR3 bases are TGTGCCAGCAGCCAAGTAACGAGTGGAGCGGGGGTCACAGATACGCAGTATTTT.

There are many counts of this clonotype. J is TRBJ2-7 and V is TRBV29-1, with TRBD1 matching 9 bases. The CDR3 consists of 13 residues. Losses at the gene ends were 4 bases for V and 7 bases for J; bases not matched to a gene: 8. CDR1 is SQVTM and CDR2 is ANQGSEA in the germline V gene. The DNA of the CDR3 is TGCAGCGTTGTGGGGGACAGGGCGTGGGAGCAGTACTTC. This sequence encodes CSVVGDRAWEQYF.

This clonotype was counted ten times or more. V is TRBV20-1 and J is TRBJ1-5; D possibly corresponds to TRBD1 (5 bases). Germline CDR1 reads DFQATT; CDR2 reads SNEGSKA (reference sequence). Trimming left V 4 bases short and J 2 bases short, with 15 bases between. The CDR3 runs to 15 residues. CDR3 nucleotides: TGCAGTGCTAACCGGGACCCAGGGCGCAATCAGCCCCAGCATTTT. It is translated as CSANRDPGRNQPQHF.

Many counts were recorded for this clonotype. The chain has TRBV7-9 and TRBJ2-1, with D maybe TRBD2 (5 bases). The length of the CDR3 is 16 residues. The V and J ends lost 7 bases and 9 bases respectively, with 25 bases between them. CDR1 SEHNR and CDR2 FQNEAQ come from the germline V gene (reference sequence). The CDR3 sequence is CASTLWYASRPSEQFF. The CDR3 bases are TGTGCCAGCACCCTCTGGTATGCTAGCCGACCGTCTGAGCAGTTCTTC.

V is TRBV11-3 and J is TRBJ2-1; possibly TRBD2 for D (5 bases). The CDR3 has 16 residues. Germline V gene data show CDR1 as SGHNT and CDR2 as YENEEA. V shed 3 bases and J shed 0 bases, with 12 bases lying between them. CDR3 sequence: CASSFGGVNSYNEQFF. The CDR3 DNA sequence: TGTGCCAGCAGCTTTGGAGGTGTGAACTCCTACAATGAGCAGTTCTTC. The variable domain in full, with the rest retrieved from reference TRBV11-3 and TRBJ2-1, is EAGVVQSPRYKIIEKKQPVAFWCNPISGHNTLYWYLQNLGQGPELLIRYENEEAVDDSQLPKDRFSAERLKGVDSTLKIQPAELGDSAVYLCASSFGGVNSYNEQFFGPGTRLTVL.

This clonotype was counted many times. V and J are TRBV4-1 and TRBJ2-7; 10 bases line up with TRBD2. Trimming took 9 bases from V and 1 from J; bases not matched to a gene: 9. The CDR3 is made up of 15 amino acids. Germline V gives CDR1 MGHRA, CDR2 YSYEKL. The CDR3 reads CASQQLAGESYEQYF. CDR3 in DNA: TGCGCCAGTCAACAGCTAGCGGGAGAATCCTACGAGCAGTACTTC.

At least ten counts were recorded for this clonotype. The CDR3 bases are TGCAGCGGGGGACAGGGGGCAGATACGCAGTATTTT. Translation: CSGGQGADTQYF. This chain joins TRBV29-1 and TRBJ2-3, with TRBD1 identical over 11 bases. V gave up 7 bases and J gave up 4 bases; unmatched junction bases: 1. The germline V gene has CDR1 SQVTM and CDR2 ANQGSEA. The CDR3 spans 12 residues.